This T cell receptor beta chain was retrieved from a study of PD-1 blockade in classical Hodgkin lymphoma. Repertoires were generated with immunoSEQ multiplex PCR, while TCRdb's copy carries only in-frame clones and drops some. The data hold fewer than 110,000 clones, with roughly 89% observed a single time. Every patient had relapsed following autologous stem cell transplantation, and cohorts differed in brentuximab vedotin exposure. The V gene's germline CDR1 is SGDLS and CDR2 YYNGEE. The V segment lost 2 bases and the J segment 2 bases; nucleotides outside the gene matches: 3. The CDR3 runs to 15 residues.

Sequenced here: peripheral blood mononuclear cells (PBMCs), sampled before the second cycle of nivolumab. This TCR was sampled from a human donor with classical Hodgkin lymphoma. The gene calls are TRBV9 and TRBJ2-2; 7 nucleotides align to TRBD2. DNA of the CDR3: TGTGCCAGCAGCGTCAGCGGGGTAAACACCGGGGAGCTGTTTTTT. This encodes CASSVSGVNTGELFF.